The 23 T cell receptor beta chains in this list originate from one sample, sequenced in a study of read filtering for tumor transcriptome and immune sequencing. Molecular barcoded adaptors covering alpha/delta and beta/gamma chains were used on approximately 400 ng RNA. Using its own MiXCR run on the reads, TCRdb lists one record per CDR3 protein. The sample contains about 57,000 distinct CDR3 sequences, 20% to 25% of which appear only once. The sample was a population of CD138-negative cells sorted from bone marrow. These receptors were obtained from a donor aged 40 or older with multiple myeloma.

This clonotype was detected only a few times. The CDR3 DNA reads as TGCAGTGCTAGAGATCACCTACAGAGAGCTAACTATGGCTACACCTTC. Encoded protein: CSARDHLQRANYGYTF. The chain has TRBV20-1 and TRBJ1-2, with D hard to call. This CDR3 has 16 residues. The V gene lost 0 bases and the J gene lost 0 bases, with 14 bases spanning the gap. CDR1 is DFQATT and CDR2 is SNEGSKA in the germline V gene (reference sequence).

This clonotype was recorded at least ten times. The chain couples TRBV12-3 or TRBV12-4 to TRBJ1-1; 7 nucleotides match TRBD1. CDR3 size: 11 residues. The J segment lost 11 bases and the V segment lost 5 bases, leaving 5 bases of the junction unmatched. As DNA, the CDR3 is TGTGCCAGCAGTAAGGACAGGCCCGCTTTCTTT. This sequence encodes CASSKDRPAFF.

A remark on this clonotype: The junction departs from germline at one end; a sequencing error may be responsible. This chain connects TRBV28 to TRBJ2-7, with 8 bases identical to TRBD2. Germline V gives CDR1 MDHEN, CDR2 SYDVKM. This CDR3 is built from 14 residues. For the CDR3, the DNA is TGTGCCAGCAGCCGGGAGGGGGGGCCCTACGAGCCGTACTTT. Its protein is CASSREGGPYEPYF.

This clonotype showed up many times. The rearrangement joins TRBV18 to TRBJ2-7; D might be TRBD1 or TRBD2, each matching 5 bases. V dropped 5 bases and J dropped 0 bases, with 14 bases sitting between them. The CDR3 totals 15 residues. Germline CDR1 KGHSH, CDR2 LQKENI. DNA for the CDR3: TGTGCCAGCTCATCTAGCAGGGTAAGCTCCTACGAGCAGTACTTC. Its protein is CASSSSRVSSYEQYF. The variable domain in full, with the rest retrieved from reference TRBV18 and TRBJ2-7, is NAGVMQNPRHLVRRRGQEARLRCSPMKGHSHVYWYRQLPEEGLKFMVYLQKENIIDESGMPKERFSAEFPKEGPSILRIQQVVRGDSAAYFCASSSSRVSSYEQYFGPGTRLTVT.

This clonotype was detected ten times or more. The chain has TRBV5-1 and TRBJ2-7; 10 bases match TRBD1. CDR1 and CDR2 (germline): SGHRS, YFSETQ. CDR3 length: 14 residues. Unmatched junction bases numbered 4, after V lost 4 bases and J lost 3 bases. The CDR3 reads CASSPDRGDYEQYF. The CDR3 nucleotides are TGCGCCAGCAGCCCGGACAGGGGGGACTACGAGCAGTACTTC. The full variable domain, in which reference TRBV5-1 and TRBJ2-7 provide the parts outside the CDR3, is KAGVTQTPRYLIKTRGQQVTLSCSPISGHRSVSWYQQTPGQGLQFLFEYFSETQRNKGNFPGRFSGRQFSNSRSEMNVSTLELGDSALYLCASSPDRGDYEQYFGPGTRLTVT.

The sample holds many counts of this clonotype. The V and J genes are TRBV5-1 and TRBJ2-7, with D unclear. Trimming cost V 1 base and J 1 base, with 6 bases left between them. The CDR3 has 13 amino acids. CDR1 SGHRS and CDR2 YFSETQ come from the germline V gene. CDR3 sequence: CASSLTGSYEQYF. CDR3 DNA sequence: TGCGCCAGCAGCTTGACGGGTTCCTACGAGCAGTACTTC.

About this clonotype itself: This may be a read error: a much more frequent sequence differs by one nucleotide. The chain is built from TRBV12-3 or TRBV12-4 and TRBJ2-7; D unresolved. This CDR3 has 12 residues. The CDR3 DNA reads as TGTGCCCGCAGTCCCGACTCCTACGAGCAGTACTTC. It codes for CARSPDSYEQYF.

This clonotype was found a few times. This chain links TRBV6-6 with TRBJ1-2; no definite D call. Trimming removed 3 bases from V and 2 bases from J, with 7 bases in between. The CDR3 is made up of 13 amino acids. Germline V gene data show CDR1 as MNHNY and CDR2 as SVGAGI (reference sequence). In DNA, the CDR3 is TGTGCCAGCAGTTATACGGCAAACTATGGCTACACCTTC. This encodes CASSYTANYGYTF.

The V gene is TRBV27, the J gene TRBJ2-2; 7 nucleotides agree with TRBD1. CDR3 size: 14 residues. V lost 8 bases and J lost 4; bases outside the gene matches: 7. Germline CDR1 reads MNHEY; CDR2 reads SMNVEV (reference sequence). DNA of the CDR3: TGTGCCAGCTCGACAGGGTCGGGCACCGGGGAGCTGTTTTTT. It translates to CASSTGSGTGELFF.

This clonotype was counted ten times or more. The rearrangement uses TRBV9 and TRBJ2-1; TRBD1 aligns across 11 bases. V was pared by 3 bases and J by 8 bases, with 10 bases of the junction left unmatched. Germline V gene data show CDR1 as SGDLS and CDR2 as YYNGEE. The CDR3 is made up of 16 amino acids. The CDR3 bases are TGTGCCAGCAGCGCCCAACCGGGACAGGGGGTTGATGAGCAGTTCTTC. This translates into CASSAQPGQGVDEQFF.

This clonotype was seen repeatedly, ten times or more. The genes are TRBV20-1 and TRBJ2-5; 13 bases align to TRBD2. The germline gives CDR1 DFQATT, CDR2 SNEGSKA (reference sequence). Trimming took 5 bases from V and 3 from J; bases not matched to a gene: 9. This CDR3 has 16 amino acids. CDR3 coding DNA: TGCAGTGCTTCCCCCTGGGGGACTAGCGGGGAAGAGACCCAGTACTTC. As protein: CSASPWGTSGEETQYF.

For this clonotype: This may arise from a read error, as a much more abundant clone is one base away. Without the conserved terminal phenylalanine or tryptophan, this CDR3 likely stems from a read error. The chain combines TRBV28 with TRBJ2-3; D gene ambiguous. The germline V gene encodes CDR1 MDHEN and CDR2 SYDVKM. The CDR3 totals 16 residues. Trimming stripped 5 bases from V and 0 bases from J, with 15 bases between. For the CDR3, the DNA is TGTGCCAGCAGTCTTGATTTATCTACGAGCACAGATACGCAGTATCTT. Its translation: CASSLDLSTSTDTQYL.

Many counts were recorded for this clonotype. V and J are TRBV12-3 or TRBV12-4 and TRBJ2-3, with D tentatively TRBD1 (6 bases). With 0 bases removed from V and 2 bases from J, the gap between germline ends came to 15 bases. The CDR3 runs to 17 residues. CDR3 amino acids: CASSLAPPGAPTDTQYF. DNA of the CDR3: TGTGCCAGCAGTTTAGCCCCACCAGGGGCCCCCACAGATACGCAGTATTTT.

The rearrangement links TRBV7-2 to TRBJ2-3; 11 bases align to TRBD2. The germline V gene encodes CDR1 SGHTA and CDR2 FQGNSA. The CDR3 spans 15 residues. J was trimmed by 15 bases and V by 2 bases; bases with no gene match: 13. The CDR3 nucleotides are TGTGCCAGCAGCTTACTGGCTAGCGGGAGGACCCACCCTTATTTT. The encoded protein is CASSLLASGRTHPYF.

To note about this clonotype: One base away lies a much larger clone, so this may be a sequencing read error. V and J are TRBV7-3 and TRBJ2-1, with TRBD2 matching over 7 bases. Germline CDR1 reads SGHTA; CDR2 reads FQGTGA. The CDR3 spans 16 residues. Here the CDR3 DNA reads TGTGCCAGCAGCCCCCGGTCCAGCGGGATATACAATGAGCCGTTCTTC. It is translated as CASSPRSSGIYNEPFF.

A note on this clonotype: Compared with germline, one end of the junction differs, possibly owing to a read error. The chain joins TRBV7-2 to TRBJ2-7; weak D call: TRBD2 (6 bases). Germline V gene lookup returns CDR1 SGHTA and CDR2 FQGNSA. CDR3 size: 15 residues. The CDR3 nucleotides read TGTGCCAGCAGCTTCGGGAGCGGCGGGGTGTACGATCAGTACTTC. It yields the protein CASSFGSGGVYDQYF.

This clonotype was counted ten times or more. This chain connects TRBV20-1 to TRBJ2-1, with no clear D. CDR3 length: 13 amino acids. Germline CDR1 and CDR2: DFQATT and SNEGSKA (reference sequence). V was trimmed by 1 base and J by 0 bases, leaving 4 bases between them. The CDR3 sequence: CSARGFSYNEQFF. CDR3 DNA sequence: TGCAGTGCTAGAGGGTTCTCCTACAATGAGCAGTTCTTC.

This clonotype was detected a few times. V gene TRBV28 combines with J gene TRBJ2-3; 8 bases map to TRBD2. CDR1 is MDHEN, CDR2 SYDVKM, per germline. The CDR3 totals 18 residues. The junction had 15 bases not matched to a gene; V was cut back by 5 bases and J by 2 bases. CDR3 bases: TGTGCCAGCAGTACTCTACTCCCCGGACTAGCCTACACAGATACGCAGTATTTT. Amino acid sequence: CASSTLLPGLAYTDTQYF.

The gene calls are TRBV20-1 and TRBJ1-5; D remains unclear. Trimming left V 3 bases short and J 1 base short, with 7 bases between. This CDR3 has 13 amino acids. Germline-derived CDR1 and CDR2 are DFQATT and SNEGSKA (reference sequence). As DNA, the CDR3 is TGCAGTGCTAGGGGTATGAGCAATCAGCCCCAGCATTTT. It yields the protein CSARGMSNQPQHF.

The sample holds many counts of this clonotype. The rearrangement joins TRBV6-2 or TRBV6-3 to TRBJ1-5; D not certain. The V end lost 5 bases, the J end lost 0 bases, and 5 bases lay between the germline ends. CDR1 is MNHEY, CDR2 SVGEGT, per germline. This CDR3 comprises 13 residues. The chain's CDR3 is CASSPRSNQPQHF. The CDR3 DNA is TGTGCCAGCAGTCCACGTAGCAATCAGCCCCAGCATTTT.

This clonotype was counted between two and nine times. This rearrangement joins TRBV10-1 to TRBJ1-1; D remains ambiguous. From germline, CDR1 is WNHNN and CDR2 SYGVQD (reference sequence). V was shortened by 3 bases and J by 1 base, with 15 bases between the two germline ends. The CDR3 runs 16 residues. The CDR3 region is CASSDTRRGKNTEAFF. Written as DNA, the CDR3 is TGCGCCAGCAGTGATACCAGACGGGGAAAGAACACTGAAGCTTTCTTT.

This chain links TRBV2 with TRBJ2-7; D call uncertain. Germline CDR1 reads SNHLY; CDR2 reads FYNNEI. Between the trimmed V and J ends, which lost 2 bases and 3 bases, there was a span of 14 bases. The CDR3 sequence is 15 residues long. The DNA of the CDR3 is TGTGCCAGCAGTGAAATCCATGCAGGTAACTACGAGCAGTACTTC. Translated: CASSEIHAGNYEQYF. The variable domain in full, with the rest retrieved from reference TRBV2 and TRBJ2-7, is EPEVTQTPSHQVTQMGQEVILRCVPISNHLYFYWYRQILGQKVEFLVSFYNNEISEKSEIFDDQFSVERPDGSNFTLKIRSTKLEDSAMYFCASSEIHAGNYEQYFGPGTRLTVT.

Within the sample, this clonotype is large (0.1 to 1%). One end of the junction is discordant with germline, which a read error may explain. The chain has TRBV5-6 and TRBJ2-1; TRBD2 matches at 11 bases. CDR1 is SGHDT and CDR2 is YYEEEE in the germline V gene. The CDR3 sequence is 14 residues long. As DNA, the CDR3 is TGCGCCAGCAGCGTAGCGGGGGGGTACAATGAGCAGTTCTTC. Its protein product is CASSVAGGYNEQFF.